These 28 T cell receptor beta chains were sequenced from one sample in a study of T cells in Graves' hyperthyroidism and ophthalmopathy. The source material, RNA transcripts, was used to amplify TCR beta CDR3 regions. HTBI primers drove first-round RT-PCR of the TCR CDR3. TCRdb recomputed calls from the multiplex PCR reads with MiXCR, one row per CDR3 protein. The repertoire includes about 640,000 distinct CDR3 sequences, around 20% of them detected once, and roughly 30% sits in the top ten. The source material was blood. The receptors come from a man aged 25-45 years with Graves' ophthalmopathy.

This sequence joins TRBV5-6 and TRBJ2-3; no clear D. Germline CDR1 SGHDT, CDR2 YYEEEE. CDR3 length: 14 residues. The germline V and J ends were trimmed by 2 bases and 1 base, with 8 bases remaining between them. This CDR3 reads CASSFPRRTDTQYF. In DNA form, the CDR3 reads TGTGCCAGCAGCTTCCCCCGCCGCACAGATACGCAGTATTTT.

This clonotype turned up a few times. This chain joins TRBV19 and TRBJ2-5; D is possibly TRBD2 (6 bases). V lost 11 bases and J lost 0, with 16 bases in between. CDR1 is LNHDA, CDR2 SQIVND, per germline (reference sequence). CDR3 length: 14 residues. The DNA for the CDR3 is TGTGCCCCCCGAGGAGGGGCTCACCAAGAGACCCAGTACTTC. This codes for CAPRGGAHQETQYF.

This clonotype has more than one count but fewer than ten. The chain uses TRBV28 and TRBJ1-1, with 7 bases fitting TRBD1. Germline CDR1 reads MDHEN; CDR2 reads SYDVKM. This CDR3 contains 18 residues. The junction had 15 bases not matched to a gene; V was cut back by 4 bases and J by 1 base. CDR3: CASSWDSRFSYGNTEAFF. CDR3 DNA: TGTGCCAGCAGTTGGGACAGCAGATTTTCGTATGGGAACACTGAAGCTTTCTTT.

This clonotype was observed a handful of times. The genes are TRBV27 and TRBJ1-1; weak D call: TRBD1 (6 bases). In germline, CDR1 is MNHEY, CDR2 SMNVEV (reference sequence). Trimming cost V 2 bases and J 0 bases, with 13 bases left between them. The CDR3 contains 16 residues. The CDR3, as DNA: TGTGCCAGCAGTTTAATTTCCGGGACACTGAACACTGAAGCTTTCTTT. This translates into CASSLISGTLNTEAFF.

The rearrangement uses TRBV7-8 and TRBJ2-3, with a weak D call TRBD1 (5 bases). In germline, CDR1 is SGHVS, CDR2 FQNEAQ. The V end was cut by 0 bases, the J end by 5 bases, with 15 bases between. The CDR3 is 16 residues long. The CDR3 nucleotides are TGTGCCAGCAGCTTAGCGCGGTACCAGGGTAAAGATACGCAGTATTTT. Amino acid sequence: CASSLARYQGKDTQYF.

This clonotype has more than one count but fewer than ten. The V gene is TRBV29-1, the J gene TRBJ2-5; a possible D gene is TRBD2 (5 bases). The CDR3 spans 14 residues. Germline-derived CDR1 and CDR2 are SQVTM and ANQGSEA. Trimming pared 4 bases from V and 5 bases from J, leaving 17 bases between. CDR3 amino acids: CSVGGQLVRETQYF. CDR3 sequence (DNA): TGCAGCGTTGGAGGCCAACTAGTACGGGAGACCCAGTACTTC. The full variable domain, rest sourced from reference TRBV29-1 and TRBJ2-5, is SAVISQKPSRDICQRGTSLTIQCQVDSQVTMMFWYRQQPGQSLTLIATANQGSEATYESGFVIDKFPISRPNLTFSTLTVSNMSPEDSSIYLCSVGGQLVRETQYFGPGTRLLVL.

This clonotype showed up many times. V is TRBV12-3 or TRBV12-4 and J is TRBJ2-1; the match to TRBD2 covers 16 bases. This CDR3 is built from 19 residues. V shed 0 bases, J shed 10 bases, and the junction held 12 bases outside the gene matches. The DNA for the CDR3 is TGTGCCAGCAGTTTAGCTTTAGGGACTAGCGGGAGGGCCTCATACGAGCAGTTCTTC. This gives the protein CASSLALGTSGRASYEQFF.

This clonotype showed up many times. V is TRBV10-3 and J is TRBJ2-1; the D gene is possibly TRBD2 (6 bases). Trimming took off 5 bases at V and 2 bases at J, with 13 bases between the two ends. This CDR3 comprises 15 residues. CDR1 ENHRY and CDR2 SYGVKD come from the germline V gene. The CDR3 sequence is CAISPSVRTYNEQFF. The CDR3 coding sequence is TGTGCCATCAGTCCTAGCGTCCGGACCTACAATGAGCAGTTCTTC.

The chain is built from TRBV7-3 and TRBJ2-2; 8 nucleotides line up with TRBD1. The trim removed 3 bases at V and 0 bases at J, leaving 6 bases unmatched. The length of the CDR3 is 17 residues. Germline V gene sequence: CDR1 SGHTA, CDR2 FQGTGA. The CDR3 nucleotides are TGTGCCAGCAGCTTCTCTGGACAGGGATCGAACACCGGGGAGCTGTTTTTT. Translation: CASSFSGQGSNTGELFF.

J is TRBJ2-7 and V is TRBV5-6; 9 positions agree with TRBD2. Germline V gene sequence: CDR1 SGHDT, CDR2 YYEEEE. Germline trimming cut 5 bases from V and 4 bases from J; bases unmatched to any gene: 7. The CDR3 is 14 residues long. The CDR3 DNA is TGTGCCAGCAGTCAAGCGGGAGGAGGGTACGAGCAGTACTTC. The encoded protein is CASSQAGGGYEQYF.

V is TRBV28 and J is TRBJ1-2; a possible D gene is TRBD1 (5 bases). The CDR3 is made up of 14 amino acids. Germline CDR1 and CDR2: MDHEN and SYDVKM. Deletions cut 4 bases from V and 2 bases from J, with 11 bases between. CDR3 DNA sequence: TGTGCCAGCAGTTCAACAGGAGAAAACTATGGCTACACCTTC. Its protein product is CASSSTGENYGYTF.

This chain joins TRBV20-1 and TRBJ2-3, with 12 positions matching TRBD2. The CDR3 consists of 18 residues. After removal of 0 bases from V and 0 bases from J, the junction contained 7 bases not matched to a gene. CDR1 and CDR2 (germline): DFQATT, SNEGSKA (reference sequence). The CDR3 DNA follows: TGCAGTGCTAGAGATCAAACTAGCGGGAGGAGAAGCACAGATACGCAGTATTTT. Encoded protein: CSARDQTSGRRSTDTQYF.

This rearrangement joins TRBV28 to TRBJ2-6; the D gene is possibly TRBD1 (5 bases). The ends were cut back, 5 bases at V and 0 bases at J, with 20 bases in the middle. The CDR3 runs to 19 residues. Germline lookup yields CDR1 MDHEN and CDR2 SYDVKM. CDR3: CASSRVGFRELSGANVLTF. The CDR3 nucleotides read TGTGCCAGCAGTAGGGTGGGGTTCAGGGAACTCTCTGGGGCCAACGTCCTGACTTTC.

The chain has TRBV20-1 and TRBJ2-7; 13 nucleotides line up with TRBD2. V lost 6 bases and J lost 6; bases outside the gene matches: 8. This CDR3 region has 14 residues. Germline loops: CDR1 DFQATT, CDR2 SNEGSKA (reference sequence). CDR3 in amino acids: CSANPGLAGVEQYF. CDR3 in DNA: TGCAGTGCCAACCCTGGACTAGCGGGAGTCGAGCAGTACTTC.

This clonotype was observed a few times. CDR3 amino acids: CSARDRGLRDTQYF. Here the CDR3 DNA reads TGCAGTGCTAGGGACAGGGGCCTGCGGGATACGCAGTATTTT. This chain uses TRBV20-1 with TRBJ2-3; 9 bases fit TRBD1. The CDR3 contains 14 residues. CDR1 and CDR2 (germline): DFQATT, SNEGSKA (reference sequence). V shed 3 bases, J shed 6 bases, and the junction held 7 bases outside the gene matches.

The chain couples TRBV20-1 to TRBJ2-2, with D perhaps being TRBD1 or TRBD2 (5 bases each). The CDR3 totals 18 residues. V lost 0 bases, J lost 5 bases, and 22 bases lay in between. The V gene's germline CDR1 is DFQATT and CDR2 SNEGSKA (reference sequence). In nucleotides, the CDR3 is TGCAGTGCTAGAGACCCACAAGGGGACGCGGTTCGGACCGGGGAGCTGTTTTTT. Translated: CSARDPQGDAVRTGELFF.

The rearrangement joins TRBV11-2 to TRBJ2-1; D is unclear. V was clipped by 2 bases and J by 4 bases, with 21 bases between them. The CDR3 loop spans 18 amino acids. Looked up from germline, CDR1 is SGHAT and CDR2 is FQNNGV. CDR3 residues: CASSLKTRGSRFYNEQFF. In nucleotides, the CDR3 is TGTGCCAGCAGCTTAAAGACTCGCGGCAGCCGTTTTTACAATGAGCAGTTCTTC. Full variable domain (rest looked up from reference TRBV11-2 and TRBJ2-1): EAGVAQSPRYKIIEKRQSVAFWCNPISGHATLYWYQQILGQGPKLLIQFQNNGVVDDSQLPKDRFSAERLKGVDSTLKIQPAKLEDSAVYLCASSLKTRGSRFYNEQFFGPGTRLTVL.

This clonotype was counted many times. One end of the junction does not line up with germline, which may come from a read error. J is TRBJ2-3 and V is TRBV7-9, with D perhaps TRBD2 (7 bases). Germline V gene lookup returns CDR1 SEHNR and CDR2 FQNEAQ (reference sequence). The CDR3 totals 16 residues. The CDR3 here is CASSLAIGGRTDTQYF. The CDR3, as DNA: TGTGCCAGCAGCCTAGCTATCGGGGGGCGCACAGATACGCAGTATTTT.

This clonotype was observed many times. The CDR3 reads CASSLRGSDGYTF. CDR3 bases: TGTGCCAGCAGCCTCAGGGGGTCAGATGGCTACACCTTC. This chain links TRBV28 with TRBJ1-2, with 7 bases that match TRBD1. Germline values: CDR1 MDHEN, CDR2 SYDVKM. This CDR3 contains 13 residues. With 6 bases clipped from V and 6 bases from J, the junction kept 7 bases outside the gene matches.

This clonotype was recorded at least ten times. The CDR3 nucleotides read TGTGCCAGCAGTGAAGCAGGAAGAGGTGGCGAGCAGTACTTC. Its protein is CASSEAGRGGEQYF. This chain connects TRBV2 to TRBJ2-7, with no clear D. Germline-derived CDR1 and CDR2 are SNHLY and FYNNEI. Between the trimmed V and J ends, which lost 0 bases and 6 bases, there was a span of 12 bases. The CDR3 has 14 residues.

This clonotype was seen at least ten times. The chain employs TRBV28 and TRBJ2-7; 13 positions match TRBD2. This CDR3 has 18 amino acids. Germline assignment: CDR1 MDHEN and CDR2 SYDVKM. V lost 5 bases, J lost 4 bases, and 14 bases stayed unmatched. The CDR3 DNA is TGTGCCAGCAGTCCAGTGTTGCCCGGACTAGCGGGAGTGTACGAGCAGTACTTC. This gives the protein CASSPVLPGLAGVYEQYF.

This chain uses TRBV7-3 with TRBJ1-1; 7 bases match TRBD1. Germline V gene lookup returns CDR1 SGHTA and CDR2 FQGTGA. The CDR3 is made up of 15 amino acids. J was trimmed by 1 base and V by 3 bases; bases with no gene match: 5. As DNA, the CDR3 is TGTGCCAGCAGCTTCGACAGGGATGGGAACACTGAAGCTTTCTTT. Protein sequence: CASSFDRDGNTEAFF.

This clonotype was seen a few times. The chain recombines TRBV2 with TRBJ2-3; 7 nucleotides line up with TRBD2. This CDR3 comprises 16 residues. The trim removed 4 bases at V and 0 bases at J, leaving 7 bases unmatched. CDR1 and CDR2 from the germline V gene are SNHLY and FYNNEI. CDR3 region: CASSVVGLTSTDTQYF. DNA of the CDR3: TGTGCCAGCAGTGTAGTGGGACTAACTAGCACAGATACGCAGTATTTT.

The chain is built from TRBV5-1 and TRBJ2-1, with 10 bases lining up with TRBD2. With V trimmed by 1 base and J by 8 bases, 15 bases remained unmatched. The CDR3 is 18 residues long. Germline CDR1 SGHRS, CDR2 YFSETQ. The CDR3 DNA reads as TGCGCCAGCAGCTTGCTCGGTCTAGCGGGAGACTTAGTCGATGAGCAGTTCTTC. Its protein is CASSLLGLAGDLVDEQFF.

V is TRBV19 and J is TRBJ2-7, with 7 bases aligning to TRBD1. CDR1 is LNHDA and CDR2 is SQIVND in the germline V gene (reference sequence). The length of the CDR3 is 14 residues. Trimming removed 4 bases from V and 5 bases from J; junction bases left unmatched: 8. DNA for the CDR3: TGTGCCAGTAGTAAACAGGGGACGGTCCACGAGCAGTACTTC. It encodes CASSKQGTVHEQYF.

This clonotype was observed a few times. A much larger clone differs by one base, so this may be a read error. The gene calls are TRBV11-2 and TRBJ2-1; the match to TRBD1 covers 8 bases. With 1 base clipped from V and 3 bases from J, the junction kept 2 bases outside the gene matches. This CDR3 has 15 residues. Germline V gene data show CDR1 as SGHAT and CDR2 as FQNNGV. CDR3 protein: CASSLGTGFYNEQFF. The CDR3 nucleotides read TGTGCCAGCAGCTTAGGGACAGGGTTCTACAATGAGCAGTTCTTC. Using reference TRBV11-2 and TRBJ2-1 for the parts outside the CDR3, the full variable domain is EAGVAQSPRYKIIEKRQSVAFWCNPISGHATLYWYQQILGQGPKLLIQFQNNGVVDDSQLPKDRFSAERLKGVDSTLKIQPAKLEDSAVYLCASSLGTGFYNEQFFGPGTRLTVL.

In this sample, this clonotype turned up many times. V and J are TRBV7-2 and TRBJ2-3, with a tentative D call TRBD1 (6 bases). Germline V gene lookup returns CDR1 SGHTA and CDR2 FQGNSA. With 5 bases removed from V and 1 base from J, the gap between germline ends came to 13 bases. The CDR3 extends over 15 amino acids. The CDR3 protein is CASSPTGFGTDTQYF. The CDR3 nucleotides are TGTGCCAGCAGCCCAACAGGGTTCGGCACAGATACGCAGTATTTT.

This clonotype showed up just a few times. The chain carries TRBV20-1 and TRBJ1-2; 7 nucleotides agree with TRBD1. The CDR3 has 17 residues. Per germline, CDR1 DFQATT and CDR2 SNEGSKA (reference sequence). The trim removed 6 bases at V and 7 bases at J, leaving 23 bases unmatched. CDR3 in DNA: TGCAGTGCCCCGAAACAGACAGGGAACCGCGGGCTTGGTGGCTACACCTTC. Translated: CSAPKQTGNRGLGGYTF.